This TCR beta chain was observed in a study of response to subunit inactivated influenza vaccine (dated by TCRdb to the late 2010s). Regarding the research as a whole: Deep quantitative T cell receptor repertoire profiling was used in the study to track responses to a trivalent subunit inactivated influenza vaccine.

This clonotype was seen many times. Its antigen target is currently unknown. No quality values exist for individual bases; no much larger clone is one base distant. The library was made by RT-PCR. Sequencing was performed on an Illumina HiSeq 2500. The raw public data were reprocessed by TCRdb itself: fastp quality trimming at Q25, MiXCR clonotype calling, in-frame beta chains only. Identical CDR3 proteins give one entry, which carries the most common genes and DNA. Recorded for this sample are roughly 500,000 distinct CDR3 sequences; approximately 17% of them occurred a single time. Together, the top ten hold 3% of the sample. The CDR3 holds 16 amino acids from the cysteine to the phenylalanine. The retained sequence is limited to the CDR3, 48 bases, with the frame set at the first base. CDR1 and CDR2, looked up from the germline V gene (reference sequence), are DFQATT and SNEGSKA. General findings and caveats noted by the study authors: The authors proposed that each seasonal influenza vaccination may bring in only a limited number of new T cells.

Sequencing was performed on CD4+ T cells sorted from PBMCs, taken 23 months after vaccination. This clonotype was sampled from a man between 45 and 75 years old who received an inactivated influenza vaccine. Donor details come from another sample of the same person, matched by shared clones. The sequence joins TRBV20-1 to TRBJ2-1; 11 nucleotides in the junction match TRBD2. The sequenced DNA is TGCAGCGCGACTAGCGGGGACCCTAGCTCCTACAATGAGCAGTTCTTC. It specifies CSATSGDPSSYNEQFF.